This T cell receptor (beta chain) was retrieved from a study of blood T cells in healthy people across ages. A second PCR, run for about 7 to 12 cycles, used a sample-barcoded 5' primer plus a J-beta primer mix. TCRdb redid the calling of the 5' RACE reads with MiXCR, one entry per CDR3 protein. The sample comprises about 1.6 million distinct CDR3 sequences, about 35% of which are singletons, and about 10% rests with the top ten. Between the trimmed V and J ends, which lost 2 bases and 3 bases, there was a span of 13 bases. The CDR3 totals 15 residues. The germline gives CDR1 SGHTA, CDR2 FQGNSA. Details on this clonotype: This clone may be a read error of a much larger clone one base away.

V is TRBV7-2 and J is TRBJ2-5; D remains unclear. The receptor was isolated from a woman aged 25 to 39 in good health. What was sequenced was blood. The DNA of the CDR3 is TGTGCCAGCAGCTTATCCGGGTTTGGGGAAGAGACCCAGTACTTC. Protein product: CASSLSGFGEETQYF.